These T cell receptor beta chains were read from a single sample in a study of control samples from healthy donors and cancer patients. Generated by immunoSEQ multiplex PCR, the TCRdb table keeps only in-frame clones and is missing some. The data show roughly 47,000 clones, with 80% to 90% seen just once and about a tenth held by the top ten. The sample was PBMCs. Every receptor here comes from a woman aged 55-69 years with lung cancer. Each CDR3 is given with its conserved first and last residue. Each record gives: V gene, clone size, D gene, J gene, CDR3 protein, CDR3 DNA. A D gene is named only where the DNA matches it firmly. Size tells how often a clone was seen (once, few, many) or the class of an expanded clone, and some rows leave it out.

v_call: TRBV5-6
clone_size: .
d_call: .
j_call: TRBJ2-5
cdr3_aa: CASSPVHGGETQYF
cdr3_nt: TGTGCCAGCAGCCCGGTTCACGGGGGAGAGACCCAGTACTTC

v_call: TRBV6-5
clone_size: .
d_call: .
j_call: TRBJ2-5
cdr3_aa: CASSQGLLETQYF
cdr3_nt: TGTGCCAGCAGTCAGGGGCTTCTCGAGACCCAGTACTTC

v_call: TRBV5-1
clone_size: .
d_call: TRBD1
j_call: TRBJ1-2
cdr3_aa: CASSPDRGAVGNYGYTF
cdr3_nt: TGCGCCAGCAGCCCGGACAGGGGGGCTGTTGGGAACTATGGCTACACCTTC

v_call: TRBV6-5
clone_size: .
d_call: TRBD1
j_call: TRBJ1-5
cdr3_aa: CASRVGTGMPQHF
cdr3_nt: TGTGCCAGCAGAGTCGGGACAGGGATGCCCCAGCATTTT

v_call: TRBV12-3/TRBV12-4
clone_size: .
d_call: .
j_call: TRBJ1-2
cdr3_aa: CASSGGVYGYTF
cdr3_nt: TGTGCCAGCAGCGGGGGCGTCTATGGCTACACCTTC

v_call: TRBV12-5
clone_size: .
d_call: .
j_call: TRBJ1-2
cdr3_aa: CASGLVNFATGGIRGYTF
cdr3_nt: TGTGCTAGTGGTTTGGTAAATTTTGCGACTGGGGGTATTCGTGGCTACACCTTC

v_call: TRBV24-1
clone_size: .
d_call: .
j_call: TRBJ2-5
cdr3_aa: CATSDLRSVQETQYF
cdr3_nt: TGTGCCACCAGTGATTTGCGGTCTGTCCAAGAGACCCAGTACTTC

v_call: TRBV3-1/TRBV3-2
clone_size: .
d_call: .
j_call: TRBJ1-2
cdr3_aa: CASSQENYGYTF
cdr3_nt: TGTGCCAGCAGCCAAGAGAACTATGGCTACACCTTC

v_call: TRBV9
clone_size: .
d_call: .
j_call: TRBJ1-1
cdr3_aa: CASSVGRNTEAFF
cdr3_nt: TGTGCCAGCAGCGTAGGGAGGAACACTGAAGCTTTCTTT

v_call: TRBV28
clone_size: .
d_call: .
j_call: TRBJ1-1
cdr3_aa: CASSGQSTIMNTEAFF
cdr3_nt: TGTGCCAGCAGTGGACAGTCTACTATCATGAACACTGAAGCTTTCTTT

v_call: TRBV30
clone_size: once
d_call: TRBD2
j_call: TRBJ2-7
cdr3_aa: CAWNSGNYEQYF
cdr3_nt: TGTGCCTGGAATAGCGGGAATTACGAGCAGTACTTC

v_call: TRBV25-1
clone_size: .
d_call: .
j_call: TRBJ2-3
cdr3_aa: CASSAPRDEWTDTQYF
cdr3_nt: TGTGCCAGCAGTGCTCCGAGGGATGAATGGACAGATACGCAGTATTTT

v_call: TRBV9
clone_size: .
d_call: .
j_call: TRBJ1-2
cdr3_aa: CASSVAKDFRVGSYGYTF
cdr3_nt: TGTGCCAGCAGCGTAGCGAAGGACTTCAGGGTTGGCAGCTATGGCTACACCTTC

v_call: TRBV18
clone_size: .
d_call: .
j_call: TRBJ1-5
cdr3_aa: CASNLGPTQPQHF
cdr3_nt: TGTGCCAGCAATCTAGGGCCCACTCAGCCCCAGCATTTT

v_call: TRBV10-3
clone_size: .
d_call: .
j_call: TRBJ2-6
cdr3_aa: CAISEMNRVQYSGANVLTF
cdr3_nt: TGTGCCATCAGTGAAATGAACAGAGTTCAATACTCTGGGGCCAACGTCCTGACTTTC

v_call: TRBV15
clone_size: once
d_call: .
j_call: TRBJ2-5
cdr3_aa: CATSGDPDREETQYF
cdr3_nt: TGTGCCACCAGCGGTGATCCGGACAGAGAAGAGACCCAGTACTTC

v_call: TRBV7-2
clone_size: .
d_call: TRBD2
j_call: TRBJ2-1
cdr3_aa: CASSFPSGRLEQFF
cdr3_nt: TGTGCCAGCAGCTTTCCTAGCGGGAGGCTTGAGCAGTTCTTC

v_call: TRBV5-1
clone_size: .
d_call: TRBD2
j_call: TRBJ2-1
cdr3_aa: CASSQGLAGFYNEQFF
cdr3_nt: TGCGCCAGCAGCCAGGGACTAGCGGGTTTCTACAATGAGCAGTTCTTC

v_call: TRBV9
clone_size: .
d_call: .
j_call: TRBJ2-2
cdr3_aa: CASSVGGDTGELFF
cdr3_nt: TGTGCCAGCAGCGTAGGGGGGGACACCGGGGAGCTGTTTTTT

v_call: TRBV7-9
clone_size: few
d_call: TRBD1
j_call: TRBJ1-5
cdr3_aa: CASSLQGGNQPQHF
cdr3_nt: TGTGCCAGCAGTTTACAGGGGGGCAATCAGCCCCAGCATTTT

v_call: TRBV9
clone_size: .
d_call: .
j_call: TRBJ2-2
cdr3_aa: CASCLGGIGELFF
cdr3_nt: TGTGCCAGCTGCCTGGGGGGAATCGGGGAGCTGTTTTTT

v_call: TRBV7-2
clone_size: .
d_call: TRBD2
j_call: TRBJ2-5
cdr3_aa: CASSLEGTSGQETQYF
cdr3_nt: TGTGCCAGCAGCTTAGAAGGGACTAGCGGCCAAGAGACCCAGTACTTC

v_call: TRBV28
clone_size: .
d_call: .
j_call: TRBJ2-1
cdr3_aa: CASQTGSVNEQFF
cdr3_nt: TGTGCCAGTCAAACCGGGAGTGTAAATGAACAGTTCTTC

v_call: TRBV27
clone_size: once
d_call: TRBD2
j_call: TRBJ2-3
cdr3_aa: CASRRLPGLATSTDTQYF
cdr3_nt: TGTGCCAGCAGAAGACTGCCCGGACTAGCGACTAGCACAGATACGCAGTATTTT

v_call: TRBV6-1
clone_size: .
d_call: .
j_call: TRBJ1-5
cdr3_aa: CASSEWWRQSNQPQHF
cdr3_nt: TGTGCCAGCAGTGAATGGTGGCGACAGTCCAATCAGCCCCAGCATTTT

v_call: TRBV4-1
clone_size: .
d_call: TRBD1
j_call: TRBJ2-5
cdr3_aa: CASSPLQGAQETQYF
cdr3_nt: TGCGCCAGCAGCCCCCTCCAGGGGGCTCAGGAGACCCAGTACTTC

v_call: TRBV7-2
clone_size: .
d_call: .
j_call: TRBJ2-6
cdr3_aa: CASSLEGRDNVLTF
cdr3_nt: TGTGCCAGCAGCTTAGAGGGTAGGGACAACGTCCTGACTTTC

v_call: TRBV7-3
clone_size: .
d_call: .
j_call: TRBJ2-1
cdr3_aa: CASSLPGSYNEQFF
cdr3_nt: TGTGCCAGCAGCTTACCCGGTTCGTACAATGAGCAGTTCTTC

v_call: TRBV4-3
clone_size: .
d_call: .
j_call: TRBJ1-1
cdr3_aa: CASSQDRVEGVFF
cdr3_nt: TGCGCCAGCAGCCAAGATAGGGTTGAGGGAGTTTTCTTT

v_call: TRBV3-1/TRBV3-2
clone_size: .
d_call: TRBD2
j_call: TRBJ2-1
cdr3_aa: CASSQEASGRYNEQFF
cdr3_nt: TGTGCCAGCAGCCAAGAAGCTAGCGGGAGGTACAATGAGCAGTTCTTC

v_call: TRBV7-2
clone_size: .
d_call: .
j_call: TRBJ2-5
cdr3_aa: CASSPPGSQETQYF
cdr3_nt: TGTGCCAGCAGCCCCCCGGGGTCGCAAGAGACCCAGTACTTC

v_call: TRBV6-5
clone_size: .
d_call: .
j_call: TRBJ1-5
cdr3_aa: CASRYDSNQPQHF
cdr3_nt: TGTGCCAGCAGGTACGATAGCAATCAGCCCCAGCATTTT

v_call: TRBV29-1
clone_size: .
d_call: .
j_call: TRBJ2-1
cdr3_aa: CSVGFWGRNNEQFF
cdr3_nt: TGCAGCGTTGGGTTTTGGGGGAGGAACAATGAGCAGTTCTTC

v_call: TRBV13
clone_size: once
d_call: TRBD2
j_call: TRBJ2-1
cdr3_aa: CASSFLAGVSYNEQFF
cdr3_nt: TGTGCCAGCAGCTTTCTAGCGGGAGTCTCCTACAATGAGCAGTTCTTC

v_call: TRBV5-1
clone_size: .
d_call: .
j_call: TRBJ2-2
cdr3_aa: CASSLRGLTNTGELFF
cdr3_nt: TGCGCCAGCAGCTTGCGAGGACTCACGAACACCGGGGAGCTGTTTTTT

v_call: TRBV5-1
clone_size: .
d_call: .
j_call: TRBJ2-3
cdr3_aa: CASSLGRCTDTQYF
cdr3_nt: TGCGCCAGCAGCTTGGGGCGGTGCACAGATACGCAGTATTTT

v_call: TRBV5-4
clone_size: .
d_call: .
j_call: TRBJ2-5
cdr3_aa: CASSFPSQETQYF
cdr3_nt: TGTGCCAGCAGCTTTCCCAGTCAAGAGACCCAGTACTTC

v_call: TRBV3-1/TRBV3-2
clone_size: .
d_call: .
j_call: TRBJ2-2
cdr3_aa: CASSQNPTSPTGELFF
cdr3_nt: TGTGCCAGCAGCCAGAATCCAACCAGCCCCACCGGGGAGCTGTTTTTT

v_call: TRBV6-5
clone_size: .
d_call: .
j_call: TRBJ1-1
cdr3_aa: CASSYSAGVGNTEAFF
cdr3_nt: TGTGCCAGCAGTTACTCGGCGGGGGTAGGAAACACTGAAGCTTTCTTT

v_call: TRBV19
clone_size: .
d_call: TRBD1
j_call: TRBJ2-2
cdr3_aa: CASFRSGQRNTGELFF
cdr3_nt: TGTGCCAGTTTTCGCTCGGGACAGAGAAACACCGGGGAGCTGTTTTTT